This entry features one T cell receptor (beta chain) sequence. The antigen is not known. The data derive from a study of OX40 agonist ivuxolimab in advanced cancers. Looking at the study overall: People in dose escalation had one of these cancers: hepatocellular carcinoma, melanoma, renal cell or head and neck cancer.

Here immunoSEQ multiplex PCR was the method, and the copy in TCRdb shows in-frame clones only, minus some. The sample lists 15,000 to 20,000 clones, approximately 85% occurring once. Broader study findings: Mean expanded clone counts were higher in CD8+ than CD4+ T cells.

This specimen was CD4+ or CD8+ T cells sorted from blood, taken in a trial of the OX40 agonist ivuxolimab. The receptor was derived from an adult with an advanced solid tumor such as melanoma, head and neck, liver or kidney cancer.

DNA of the CDR3: TGTGCCAGCAGTTACTCTTTCACCTCCGAGCAGTACTTC. This gives the protein CASSYSFTSEQYF. The J gene is TRBJ2-7, the V gene TRBV6-5; D is unclear. CDR1 is MNHEY and CDR2 is SVGAGI in the germline V gene. V dropped 0 bases and J dropped 6 bases, with 9 bases sitting between them. The CDR3 consists of 13 residues.